The clone carrying this T cell receptor (beta chain) was detected only a few times. The antigen is undetermined. Using constant-segment primers, 5'RACE produced TCR alpha and TCR beta cDNA libraries carrying sample barcodes and UMIs. TCRdb reprocessed the 5' RACE reads via MiXCR and lists one record per CDR3 protein. The table records approximately 500,000 distinct CDR3 sequences, approximately 23% of them present only once. The CDR3 spans 15 residues. J was trimmed by 4 bases and V by 6 bases; bases with no gene match: 7. Per the germline V gene, CDR1 is DFQATT and CDR2 is SNEGSKA (reference sequence). This entry comes from a study of T-cell memory formation after mild COVID-19. Findings and caveats of the study: Clones that shrank (day 15 to 85) were balanced CD4/CD8, whereas later expanders leaned CD4+.

The chain combines TRBV20-1 with TRBJ2-3; 13 bases fit TRBD2. The sequenced sample was PBMCs or a T cell subset sorted from them (not recorded which). The TCR comes from an adult woman who had mild COVID-19 (a few samples of this study predate the infection). Cell type and time point are not known. CDR3 nucleotides: TGCAGTGCGACCGGGACTAGCGGGAACCCAGATACGCAGTATTTT. This gives the protein CSATGTSGNPDTQYF.